This T cell receptor (beta chain) was identified during a study of regulatory T cells in long-lasting Graves disease. This clonotype has just a few counts. Its antigen remains unknown. As to time point: newly diagnosed GD, antithyroid drugs for less than 3 months. PBMC RNA was the source of the TCR library. According to the study, TCR beta libraries were built with iRepertoire HTBI primers and CDR3-region Arm-PCR. One entry per CDR3 protein results from TCRdb running MiXCR on the multiplex PCR reads. The table includes 450,000 to 600,000 distinct CDR3 sequences, roughly 16% detected once. The V gene's germline CDR1 is MGHRA and CDR2 YSYEKL. This CDR3 is 16 amino acids long. The V gene lost 1 base and the J gene lost 4 bases, with 16 bases spanning the gap. Broader study findings: Newly diagnosed disease favored TRBV20-1 and TRBJ2-1 over persistent disease. Comparison showed that persistent patients shared more public clonotypes (about 3,000) than new patients (966).

The sample was also reused in another study, on T cells in Graves' hyperthyroidism and ophthalmopathy. That study adds: Using the HTBI primer set, a first-round RT-PCR was run on the TCR CDR3.

This TCR was recovered from a man between 35 and 55 years old with Graves disease. This specimen was peripheral blood mononuclear cells (PBMCs), taken at new diagnosis, from a patient treated with antithyroid drugs. The rearrangement uses TRBV4-1 and TRBJ2-5; D remains ambiguous. The CDR3 protein is CASSQGPPNHGETQYF. As DNA, the CDR3 is TGCGCCAGCAGCCAAGGCCCACCGAATCATGGAGAGACCCAGTACTTC.